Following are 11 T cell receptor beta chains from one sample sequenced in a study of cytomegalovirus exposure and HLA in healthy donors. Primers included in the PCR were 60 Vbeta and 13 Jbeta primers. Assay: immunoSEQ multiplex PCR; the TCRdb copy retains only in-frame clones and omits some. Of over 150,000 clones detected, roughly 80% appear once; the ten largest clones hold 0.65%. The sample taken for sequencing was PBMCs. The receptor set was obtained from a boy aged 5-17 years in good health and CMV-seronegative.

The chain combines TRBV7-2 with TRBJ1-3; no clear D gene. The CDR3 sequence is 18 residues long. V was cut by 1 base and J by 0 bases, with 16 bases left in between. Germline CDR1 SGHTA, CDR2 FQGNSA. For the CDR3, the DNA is TGTGCCAGCAGCTTAGTTTCGGAGGGCCCGAGCTCTGGAAACACCATATATTTT. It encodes CASSLVSEGPSSGNTIYF.

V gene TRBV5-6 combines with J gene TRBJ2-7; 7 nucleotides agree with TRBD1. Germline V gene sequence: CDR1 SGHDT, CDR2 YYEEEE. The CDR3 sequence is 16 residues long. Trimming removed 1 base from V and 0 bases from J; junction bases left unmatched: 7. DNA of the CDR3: TGTGCCAGCAGCTTGCGTTTTGCAGGGGGCTCCTACGAGCAGTACTTC. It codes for CASSLRFAGGSYEQYF.

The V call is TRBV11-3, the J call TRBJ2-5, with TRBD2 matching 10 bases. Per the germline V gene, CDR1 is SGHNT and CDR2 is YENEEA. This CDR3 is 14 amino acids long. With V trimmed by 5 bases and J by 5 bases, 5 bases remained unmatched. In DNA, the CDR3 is TGTGCCAGCAGCCCCCTGACTAGCGGGGAGACCCAGTACTTC. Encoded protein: CASSPLTSGETQYF.

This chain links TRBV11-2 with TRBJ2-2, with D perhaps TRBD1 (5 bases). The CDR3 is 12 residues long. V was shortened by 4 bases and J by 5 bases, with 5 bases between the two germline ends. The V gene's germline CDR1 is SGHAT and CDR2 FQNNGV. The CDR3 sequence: CASSSGTGELFF. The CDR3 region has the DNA TGTGCCAGCAGCTCAGGGACCGGGGAGCTGTTTTTT.

The CDR3 nucleotides are TGTGCCAGCAGACCACAGGGTTGGGAGCAGTACTTC. Translating it yields CASRPQGWEQYF. This sequence joins TRBV6-6 and TRBJ2-7; weak D call: TRBD1 (6 bases). The CDR3 has 12 amino acids. In germline, CDR1 is MNHNY, CDR2 SVGAGI (reference sequence). V shed 6 bases and J shed 7 bases, with 13 bases lying between them.

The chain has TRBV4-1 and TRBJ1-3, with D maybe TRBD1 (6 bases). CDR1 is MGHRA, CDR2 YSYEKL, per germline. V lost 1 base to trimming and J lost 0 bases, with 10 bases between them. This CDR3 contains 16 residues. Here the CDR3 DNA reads TGCGCCAGCAGCCAAGGGACAGCCCTCTCTGGAAACACCATATATTTT. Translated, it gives CASSQGTALSGNTIYF.

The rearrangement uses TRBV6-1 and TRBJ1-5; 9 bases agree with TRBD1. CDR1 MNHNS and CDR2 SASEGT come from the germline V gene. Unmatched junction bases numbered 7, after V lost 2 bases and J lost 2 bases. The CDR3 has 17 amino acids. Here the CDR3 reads CASSEIQGAFRNQPQHF. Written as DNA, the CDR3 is TGTGCCAGCAGTGAAATACAGGGGGCGTTTCGCAATCAGCCCCAGCATTTT.

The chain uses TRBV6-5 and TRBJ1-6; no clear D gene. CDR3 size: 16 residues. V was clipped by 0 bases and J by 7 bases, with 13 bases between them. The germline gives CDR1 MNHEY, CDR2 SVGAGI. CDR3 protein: CASSYSIEGANSPLHF. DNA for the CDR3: TGTGCCAGCAGTTACTCAATTGAGGGAGCGAATTCACCCCTCCACTTT.

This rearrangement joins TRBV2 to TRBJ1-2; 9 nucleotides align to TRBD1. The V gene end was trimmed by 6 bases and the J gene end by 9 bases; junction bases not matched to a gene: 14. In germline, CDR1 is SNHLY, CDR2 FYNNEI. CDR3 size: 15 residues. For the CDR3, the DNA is TGTGCCAGCAGGAGAGGGGACAGGGTTTTTTCGAGCTACACCTTC. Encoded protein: CASRRGDRVFSSYTF.

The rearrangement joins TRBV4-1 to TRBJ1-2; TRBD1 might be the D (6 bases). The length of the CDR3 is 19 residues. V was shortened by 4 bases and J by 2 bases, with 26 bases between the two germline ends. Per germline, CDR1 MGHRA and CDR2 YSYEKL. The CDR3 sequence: CASSPSSVDSDLGNYGYTF. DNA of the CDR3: TGCGCCAGCAGCCCCTCGAGCGTGGACAGCGATCTTGGCAACTATGGCTACACCTTC.

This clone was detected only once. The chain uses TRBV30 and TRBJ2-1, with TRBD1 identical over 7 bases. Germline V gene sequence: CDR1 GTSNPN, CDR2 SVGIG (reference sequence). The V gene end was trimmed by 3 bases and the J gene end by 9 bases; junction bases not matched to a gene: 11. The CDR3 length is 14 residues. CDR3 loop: CAWRFGQGVSEQFF. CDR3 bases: TGTGCCTGGAGGTTTGGGCAGGGGGTGAGTGAGCAGTTCTTC.